The T cell receptor beta chain described here comes from a study of T-cell memory formation after mild COVID-19. The CDR3 is 14 amino acids. Germline CDR1 reads SGHDT; CDR2 reads YYEEEE. Deletions cut 4 bases from V and 4 bases from J, with 14 bases between. TCRdb passed the 5' RACE reads through MiXCR, listing each CDR3 protein once. Among a few hundred thousand distinct CDR3 sequences, roughly a fifth were seen once, and the ten largest hold 21%. General study points: Later expanders leaned CD4+, whereas day 15 to 85 contracting clones were balanced CD4/CD8. Those CD4+ clones that contracted were mainly in CM and EM (CD8+ ones in EMRA). Memory sampled before infection contained some responding clones, suggesting cross-reactive memory joined. SARS-CoV-2 specificity was not confirmed for second-wave clones peaking on day 37.

In this sample, this clonotype turned up a few times. Its antigen is still unknown. The sequence was obtained from a man younger than 35 who had mild COVID-19 (a few samples of this study predate the infection). Cell type and time point are not known. Material: PBMCs or a T cell subset sorted from them (not recorded which). V gene TRBV5-6 combines with J gene TRBJ2-5; tentatively, D is TRBD2 (7 bases). For the CDR3, the DNA is TGTGCCAGCAGCCGGGCGGGGGCCCCAGAGACCCAGTACTTC. Its protein is CASSRAGAPETQYF.